This TCR beta chain was captured in a study of cytomegalovirus exposure and HLA in healthy donors. Germline CDR1 SGHRS, CDR2 YFSETQ. The V and J ends lost 0 bases and 0 bases respectively, with 3 bases between them. The CDR3 spans 14 residues. Comment on this clone: Its antigen is undetermined. The sample holds other DNA sequences that translate to the same CDR3.

Study observations and caveats: TCR beta V- and J-gene trimming, according to a later analysis, was linked to a missense DCLRE1C variant. Accurate prediction of most subjects' HLA-A and HLA-B alleles from TCR beta sequences was reported. Researchers catalogued about 160 TCR beta chains as cytomegalovirus-associated.

The PCR contained 60 Vbeta and 13 Jbeta primers. The assay was immunoSEQ multiplex PCR, and TCRdb's table has in-frame clones only and misses some. The data show fewer than 150,000 clones, 65% to 75% seen once. The chain joins TRBV5-1 to TRBJ1-4; D remains ambiguous. Sequencing input: PBMCs. This clonotype was obtained from a woman in her forties or fifties in good health and CMV-seropositive. CDR3 region: CASSLATTNEKLFF. The CDR3 DNA follows: TGCGCCAGCAGCTTGGCCACAACTAATGAAAAACTGTTTTTT.